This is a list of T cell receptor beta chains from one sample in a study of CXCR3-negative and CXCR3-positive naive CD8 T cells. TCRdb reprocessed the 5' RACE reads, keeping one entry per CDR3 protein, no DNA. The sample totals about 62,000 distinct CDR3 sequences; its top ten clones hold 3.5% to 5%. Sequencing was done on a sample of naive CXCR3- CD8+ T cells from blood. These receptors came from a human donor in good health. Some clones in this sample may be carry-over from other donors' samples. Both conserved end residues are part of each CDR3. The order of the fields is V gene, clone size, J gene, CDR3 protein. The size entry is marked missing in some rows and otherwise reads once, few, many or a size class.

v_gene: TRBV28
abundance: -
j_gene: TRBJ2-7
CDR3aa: CASSSRLRGEQYF

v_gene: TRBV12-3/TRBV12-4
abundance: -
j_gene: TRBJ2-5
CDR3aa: CASSLTGRETQYF

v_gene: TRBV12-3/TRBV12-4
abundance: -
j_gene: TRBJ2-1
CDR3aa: CASRGSPYNEQFF

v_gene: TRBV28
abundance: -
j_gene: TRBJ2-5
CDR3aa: CASSLYPREVETQYF

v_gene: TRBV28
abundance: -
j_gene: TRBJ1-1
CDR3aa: CASLWDRRVNTEAFF

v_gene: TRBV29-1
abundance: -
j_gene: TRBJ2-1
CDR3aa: CSVASGRNNEQFF

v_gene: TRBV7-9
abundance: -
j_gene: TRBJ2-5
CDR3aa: CASSSTAREETQYF

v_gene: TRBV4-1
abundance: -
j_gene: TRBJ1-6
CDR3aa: CASSLSYIDRGASPLHF

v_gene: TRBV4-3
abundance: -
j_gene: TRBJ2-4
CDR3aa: CASSPTGDPKNIQYF

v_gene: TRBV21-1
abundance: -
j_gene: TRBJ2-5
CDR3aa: CASSAKDGRGTLETQYF

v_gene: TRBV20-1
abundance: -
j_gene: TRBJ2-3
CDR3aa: CSAKLAGVPSVTDTQYF

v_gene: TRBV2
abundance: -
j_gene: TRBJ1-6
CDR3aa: CASSEPYSPLHF

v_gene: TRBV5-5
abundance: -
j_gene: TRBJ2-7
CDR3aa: CASSLLGWSSYEQYF

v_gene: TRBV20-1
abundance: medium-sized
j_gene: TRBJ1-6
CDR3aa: CSARPPGETNLNSPLHF

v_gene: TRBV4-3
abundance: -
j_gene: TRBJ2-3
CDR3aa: CASSQGYGGSTDTQYF

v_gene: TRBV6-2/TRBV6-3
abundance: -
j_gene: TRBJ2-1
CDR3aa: CASETNDPNHARDEQFF

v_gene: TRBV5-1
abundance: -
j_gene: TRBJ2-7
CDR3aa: CASSLSWASANYEQYF

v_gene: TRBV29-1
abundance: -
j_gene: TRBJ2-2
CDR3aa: CSVEDHGGTGELFF

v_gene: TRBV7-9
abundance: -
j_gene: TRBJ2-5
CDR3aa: CASSFGGEETQYF

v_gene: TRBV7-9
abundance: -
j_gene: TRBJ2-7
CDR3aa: CASSSDRGRDEQYF

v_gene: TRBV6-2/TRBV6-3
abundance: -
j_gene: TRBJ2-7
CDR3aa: CASTLTGTGIDEQYF

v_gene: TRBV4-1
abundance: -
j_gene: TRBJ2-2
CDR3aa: CASSQDTGASTGELFF

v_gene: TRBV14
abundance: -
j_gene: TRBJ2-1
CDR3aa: CATRLTDNEQFF

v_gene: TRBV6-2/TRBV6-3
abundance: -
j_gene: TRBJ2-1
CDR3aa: CASSPGGSSYNEQFF

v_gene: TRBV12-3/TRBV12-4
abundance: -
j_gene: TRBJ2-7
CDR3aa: CASNNRGSLYEQYF

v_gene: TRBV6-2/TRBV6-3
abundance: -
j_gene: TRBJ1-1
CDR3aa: CASRNRDTDTEAFF

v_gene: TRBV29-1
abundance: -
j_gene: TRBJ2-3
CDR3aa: CSVQTAGSDTQYF

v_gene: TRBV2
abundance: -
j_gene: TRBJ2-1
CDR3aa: CASSETRGDFSYNEQFF

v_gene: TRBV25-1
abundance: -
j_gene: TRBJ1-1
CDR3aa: CASSESPGMNTEAFF

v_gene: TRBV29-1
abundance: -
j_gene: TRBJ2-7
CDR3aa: CSVVDGISYEQYF

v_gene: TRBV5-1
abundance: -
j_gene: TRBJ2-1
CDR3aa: CASSLAVTSGVYEQFF

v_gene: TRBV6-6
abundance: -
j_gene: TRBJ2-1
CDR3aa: CASCIAVAGIKYNEQFF

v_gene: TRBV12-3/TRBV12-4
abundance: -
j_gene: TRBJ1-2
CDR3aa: CASTNPPGGRLDGCTF